The clone carrying this TCR beta chain appeared many times. This sample stems from a study of molecular identifiers for immune sequencing clone quantification. Germline CDR1 is MGHDK and CDR2 is SYGVNS. Trimming left V 1 base short and J 5 bases short, with 18 bases between. CDR3 length: 16 residues. TCRdb reprocessed the PCR reads via MiXCR and lists one record per CDR3 protein. The sample lists some 590,000 distinct CDR3 sequences; 25% were seen once. The sequence came from a human donor in good health. Some libraries in this study had Jurkat cell RNA spiked in. The chain couples TRBV25-1 to TRBJ2-7; weak D call: TRBD2 (6 bases). Input material: naive CD8+ T cells from blood, with Jurkat cell RNA spiked in. Sample subset: FACS-sorted CD8+CD4-CCR7+CD45RA+ naive T cells. The CDR3 spells CASSELDPGEGDEQYF. CDR3 DNA sequence: TGTGCCAGCAGTGAATTGGACCCGGGAGAAGGCGACGAGCAGTACTTC.